The 20 T cell receptor beta chains given below trace back to one sample, sequenced in a study of CD8 T cells in Susac syndrome. Reverse transcription of about 0.5 to 1 ug RNA was performed with random hexamers. TCRdb ran MiXCR on the immunoSEQ multiplex PCR reads and lists one entry per CDR3 protein. The table lists fewer than 200,000 distinct CDR3 sequences, about 91% of them singletons. The sequenced sample consisted of CD4+ T cells from PBMCs. Receptors were obtained from a human donor with Susac syndrome.

The chain joins TRBV12-3 or TRBV12-4 to TRBJ1-2; maybe TRBD1 (6 bases). Deletions cut 4 bases from V and 2 bases from J, with 11 bases between. The CDR3 has 14 residues. The CDR3 reads CASSYTGTNYGYTF. The CDR3 nucleotides read TGTGCCAGCAGTTATACAGGGACAAACTATGGCTACACCTTC.

The chain couples TRBV2 to TRBJ2-3, with TRBD2 identical over 8 bases. Per germline, CDR1 SNHLY and CDR2 FYNNEI. Trimming cost V 6 bases and J 1 base; bases outside gene matches: 9. This CDR3 contains 16 residues. CDR3 sequence reads: CASRKRAGAGTDTQYF. CDR3 nucleotides: TGTGCCAGCAGGAAGAGAGCGGGGGCCGGCACAGATACGCAGTATTTT.

The chain carries TRBV5-4 and TRBJ1-1; D not resolved. From germline, CDR1 is SGHNT and CDR2 YYREEE (reference sequence). V lost 4 bases and J lost 1, with 11 bases in between. The CDR3 totals 14 residues. This CDR3 is CASSQILRNTEAFF. The CDR3 nucleotides read TGTGCCAGCAGCCAGATATTGAGGAACACTGAAGCTTTCTTT.

The V call is TRBV7-3, the J call TRBJ2-2, with 8 bases identical to TRBD2. V lost 4 bases and J lost 4; bases outside the gene matches: 8. This CDR3 has 16 residues. The germline V gene encodes CDR1 SGHTA and CDR2 FQGTGA. CDR3 sequence (DNA): TGTGCCAGCAGCTCCCCCAGCGGGAGTGGCACCGGGGAGCTGTTTTTT. Encoded protein: CASSSPSGSGTGELFF.

The rearrangement joins TRBV20-1 to TRBJ1-5; D unclear. This CDR3 region has 15 residues. The V and J ends lost 7 bases and 5 bases respectively, with 21 bases between them. Germline CDR1 DFQATT, CDR2 SNEGSKA (reference sequence). This CDR3 reads CSVNKPGWMDQPQHF. CDR3 DNA sequence: TGCAGTGTCAATAAGCCCGGGTGGATGGATCAGCCCCAGCATTTT.

A single count supports this clonotype. V gene TRBV6-5 combines with J gene TRBJ2-2; D gene unclear. V lost 5 bases and J 4 bases, leaving 11 bases between the germline ends. This CDR3 region has 14 residues. Looked up from germline, CDR1 is MNHEY and CDR2 is SVGAGI. CDR3 loop: CASSELGTTGELFF. CDR3 DNA: TGTGCCAGCAGTGAATTAGGAACCACCGGGGAGCTGTTTTTT.

The chain uses TRBV7-2 and TRBJ2-5; TRBD2 matches at 9 bases. This CDR3 is built from 15 residues. Trimming at V came to 5 bases and at J to 1 base, leaving 5 bases not matched to a gene. Germline CDR1 and CDR2: SGHTA and FQGNSA. The CDR3 here is CASSPRGLAQETQYF. CDR3 sequence (DNA): TGTGCCAGCAGCCCCCGGGGACTAGCCCAAGAGACCCAGTACTTC.

The chain has TRBV3-1 and TRBJ2-1, with D perhaps being TRBD1 or TRBD2 (6 bases each). CDR1 is LGHDT and CDR2 is YNNKEL in the germline V gene (reference sequence). Trimming shortened V by 0 bases and J by 6 bases, and 15 bases separated the two germline ends. CDR3 length equals 16 residues. CDR3 coding DNA: TGTGCCAGCAGCCAAGATGGGGGGCGGACTACCAATGAGCAGTTCTTC. It translates to CASSQDGGRTTNEQFF.

The DNA of the CDR3 is TGTGCCAGCAGCTTATTCGAGGGACTGAACACTGAAGCTTTCTTT. Translation gives CASSLFEGLNTEAFF. This sequence joins TRBV7-9 and TRBJ1-1; D might be TRBD1 (5 bases). The CDR3 has 15 residues. The germline V gene encodes CDR1 SEHNR and CDR2 FQNEAQ (reference sequence). Trimming took 2 bases from V and 0 from J, leaving 10 bases between them.

The genes are TRBV29-1 and TRBJ2-3; D remains ambiguous. The V end lost 0 bases, the J end lost 5 bases, and 6 bases lay between the germline ends. The CDR3 has 12 amino acids. The germline V gene has CDR1 SQVTM and CDR2 ANQGSEA. In nucleotides, the CDR3 is TGCAGCGTTGAAGATCATATAGATACGCAGTATTTT. Its protein is CSVEDHIDTQYF.

V usage is TRBV10-3 and J usage is TRBJ2-5; 13 bases map to TRBD2. The V gene end was trimmed by 4 bases and the J gene end by 3 bases; junction bases not matched to a gene: 11. The CDR3 sequence is 18 residues long. Germline V gene sequence: CDR1 ENHRY, CDR2 SYGVKD. The CDR3 DNA follows: TGTGCCATCAGTGGGAGCTGGACTAGCGGGAGATTGGAAGAGACCCAGTACTTC. Amino acid sequence: CAISGSWTSGRLEETQYF.

The chain uses TRBV18 and TRBJ2-6, with 7 nucleotides matching TRBD2. This CDR3 comprises 18 residues. Germline assignment: CDR1 KGHSH and CDR2 LQKENI. With V trimmed by 0 bases and J by 0 bases, 5 bases remained unmatched. CDR3 bases: TGTGCCAGCTCACCACCGGGACTATCCTACTCTGGGGCCAACGTCCTGACTTTC. Translating gives CASSPPGLSYSGANVLTF.

The chain carries TRBV3-1 and TRBJ1-1; D is possibly TRBD1 (5 bases). Germline assignment: CDR1 LGHDT and CDR2 YNNKEL (reference sequence). Trimming pared 3 bases from V and 0 bases from J, leaving 11 bases between. CDR3 length: 15 amino acids. The CDR3 loop reads CASSQGDGMNTEAFF. The CDR3 coding sequence is TGTGCCAGCAGCCAGGGGGACGGCATGAACACTGAAGCTTTCTTT.

The chain joins TRBV5-4 to TRBJ1-1; no definite D call. Per germline, CDR1 SGHNT and CDR2 YYREEE (reference sequence). The V gene lost 0 bases and the J gene lost 4 bases, with 10 bases spanning the gap. This CDR3 contains 14 residues. CDR3 DNA sequence: TGTGCCAGCAGCTTGGAGGGAGTGAGCACTGAAGCTTTCTTT. This encodes CASSLEGVSTEAFF.

The gene calls are TRBV5-1 and TRBJ1-5; 8 positions agree with TRBD1. The CDR3 length is 13 residues. The V gene end was trimmed by 3 bases and the J gene end by 10 bases; junction bases not matched to a gene: 6. Germline CDR1 and CDR2: SGHRS and YFSETQ. The CDR3 coding sequence is TGCGCCAGCAGCTACCAGGGGGCCGAACCCCAGCATTTT. It specifies CASSYQGAEPQHF.

This clonotype is a singleton in its sample. The genes are TRBV10-3 and TRBJ1-1; possibly TRBD1 for D (5 bases). CDR3 length equals 16 residues. V was shortened by 4 bases and J by 1 base, with 16 bases between the two germline ends. Germline CDR1 is ENHRY and CDR2 is SYGVKD. The CDR3 bases are TGTGCCATCAGTGGACGTACAGGACAAGCGAACACTGAAGCTTTCTTT. Amino acid sequence: CAISGRTGQANTEAFF.

J is TRBJ2-5 and V is TRBV5-5, with D hard to call. Germline CDR1 reads SGHKS; CDR2 reads YYEKEE (reference sequence). The CDR3 totals 14 residues. V was cut by 4 bases and J by 7 bases, with 17 bases left in between. The CDR3 bases are TGTGCCAGCAGCCAAGAGACTGCTGTCGGGACCCAGTACTTC. Residues: CASSQETAVGTQYF.

The rearrangement uses TRBV28 and TRBJ1-4; 7 bases line up with TRBD1. This CDR3 is built from 14 residues. Per the germline V gene, CDR1 is MDHEN and CDR2 is SYDVKM. V shed 3 bases and J 8 bases; nucleotides not matched to a gene: 6. The CDR3 region is CASSFTGEWEKLFF. In DNA, the CDR3 is TGTGCCAGCAGTTTCACAGGGGAGTGGGAAAAACTGTTTTTT.

The rearrangement links TRBV29-1 to TRBJ2-4; D call uncertain. Germline V gene data show CDR1 as SQVTM and CDR2 as ANQGSEA. CDR3 length equals 12 residues. The V gene lost 3 bases and the J gene lost 7 bases, with 10 bases spanning the gap. The CDR3 sequence: CSVDTASNIQYF. The CDR3, as DNA: TGCAGCGTTGACACAGCGTCCAACATTCAGTACTTC.

The CDR3 DNA reads as TGTGCCATCAGAGGGGGAGAGGGAGAGACCCAGTACTTC. It is translated as CAIRGGEGETQYF. This chain connects TRBV10-3 to TRBJ2-5; D may be TRBD1 (6 bases). CDR1 and CDR2 from the germline V gene are ENHRY and SYGVKD. The CDR3 runs to 13 residues. Between the trimmed V and J ends, which lost 6 bases and 4 bases, there was a span of 12 bases.